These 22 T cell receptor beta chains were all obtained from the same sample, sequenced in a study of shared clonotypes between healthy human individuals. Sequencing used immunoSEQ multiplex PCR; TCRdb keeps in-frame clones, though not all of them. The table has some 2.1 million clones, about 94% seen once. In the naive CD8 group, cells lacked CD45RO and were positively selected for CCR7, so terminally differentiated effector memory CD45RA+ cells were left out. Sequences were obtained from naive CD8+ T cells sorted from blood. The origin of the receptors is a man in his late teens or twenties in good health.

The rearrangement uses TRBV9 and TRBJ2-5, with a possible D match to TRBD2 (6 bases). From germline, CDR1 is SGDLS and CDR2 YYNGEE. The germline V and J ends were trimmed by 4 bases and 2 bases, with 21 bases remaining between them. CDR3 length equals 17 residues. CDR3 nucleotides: TGTGCCAGCAGCTCAAAACGGGACTCTGTTAGACAAGAGACCCAGTACTTC. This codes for CASSSKRDSVRQETQYF.

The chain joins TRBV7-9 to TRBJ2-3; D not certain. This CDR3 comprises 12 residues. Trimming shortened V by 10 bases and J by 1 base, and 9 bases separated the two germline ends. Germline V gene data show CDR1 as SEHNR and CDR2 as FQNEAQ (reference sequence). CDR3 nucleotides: TGTGCCACCCGTTTAGGCACAGATACGCAGTATTTT. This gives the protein CATRLGTDTQYF.

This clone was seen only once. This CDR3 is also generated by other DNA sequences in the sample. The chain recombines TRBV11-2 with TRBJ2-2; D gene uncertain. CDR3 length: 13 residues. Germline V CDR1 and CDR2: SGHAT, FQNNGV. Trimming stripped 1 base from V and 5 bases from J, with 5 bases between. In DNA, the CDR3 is TGTGCCAGCAGCTTAGGGGGTACCGGGGAGCTGTTTTTT. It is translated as CASSLGGTGELFF. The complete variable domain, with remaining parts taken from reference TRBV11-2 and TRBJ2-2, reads EAGVAQSPRYKIIEKRQSVAFWCNPISGHATLYWYQQILGQGPKLLIQFQNNGVVDDSQLPKDRFSAERLKGVDSTLKIQPAKLEDSAVYLCASSLGGTGELFFGEGSRLTVL.

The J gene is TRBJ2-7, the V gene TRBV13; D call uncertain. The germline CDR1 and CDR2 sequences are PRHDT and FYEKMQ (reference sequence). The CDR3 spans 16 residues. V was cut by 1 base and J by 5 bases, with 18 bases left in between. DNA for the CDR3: TGTGCCAGCAGCTTAGCCGGGTCGAGGAAACGGGACGAGCAGTACTTC. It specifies CASSLAGSRKRDEQYF.

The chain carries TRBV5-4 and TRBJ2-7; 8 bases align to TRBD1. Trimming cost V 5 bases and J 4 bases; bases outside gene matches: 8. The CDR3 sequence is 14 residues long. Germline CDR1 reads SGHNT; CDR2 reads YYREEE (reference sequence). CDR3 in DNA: TGTGCCAGCAGACAAGGGGACAGGCTGTACGAGCAGTACTTC. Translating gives CASRQGDRLYEQYF.

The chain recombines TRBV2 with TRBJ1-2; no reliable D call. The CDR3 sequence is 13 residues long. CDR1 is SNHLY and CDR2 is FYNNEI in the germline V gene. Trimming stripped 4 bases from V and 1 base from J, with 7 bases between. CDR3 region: CASSGKVNYGYTF. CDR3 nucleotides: TGTGCCAGCAGTGGAAAGGTTAACTATGGCTACACCTTC.

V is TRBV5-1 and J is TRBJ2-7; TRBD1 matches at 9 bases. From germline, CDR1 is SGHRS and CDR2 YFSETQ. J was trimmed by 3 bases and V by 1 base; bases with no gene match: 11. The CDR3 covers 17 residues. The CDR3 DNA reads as TGCGCCAGCAGCTTGTCTCCCGGGCCGACAGGGGGCTACGAGCAGTACTTC. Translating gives CASSLSPGPTGGYEQYF. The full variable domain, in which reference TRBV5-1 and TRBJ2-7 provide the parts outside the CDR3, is KAGVTQTPRYLIKTRGQQVTLSCSPISGHRSVSWYQQTPGQGLQFLFEYFSETQRNKGNFPGRFSGRQFSNSRSEMNVSTLELGDSALYLCASSLSPGPTGGYEQYFGPGTRLTVT.

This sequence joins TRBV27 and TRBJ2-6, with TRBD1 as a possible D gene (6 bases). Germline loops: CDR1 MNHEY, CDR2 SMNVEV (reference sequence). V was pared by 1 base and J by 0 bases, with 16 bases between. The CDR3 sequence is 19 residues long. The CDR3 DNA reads TGTGCCAGCAGTTTATGGGGACACCAATTAAACTCTGGGGCCAACGTCCTGACTTTC. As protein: CASSLWGHQLNSGANVLTF.

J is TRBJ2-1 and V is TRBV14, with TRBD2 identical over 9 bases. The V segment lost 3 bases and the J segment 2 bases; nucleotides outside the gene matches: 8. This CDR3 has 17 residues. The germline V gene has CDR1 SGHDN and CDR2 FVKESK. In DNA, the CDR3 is TGTGCCAGCAGCCATCAGACGGCGGGAGGGACCTACAATGAGCAGTTCTTC. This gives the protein CASSHQTAGGTYNEQFF.

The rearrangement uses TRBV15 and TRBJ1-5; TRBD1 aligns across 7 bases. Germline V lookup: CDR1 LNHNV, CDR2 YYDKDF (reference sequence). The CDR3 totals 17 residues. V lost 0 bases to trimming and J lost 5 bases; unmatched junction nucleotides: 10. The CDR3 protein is CATSRDEGTENHQPQHF. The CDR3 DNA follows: TGTGCCACCAGCAGAGATGAGGGGACAGAGAATCATCAGCCCCAGCATTTT.

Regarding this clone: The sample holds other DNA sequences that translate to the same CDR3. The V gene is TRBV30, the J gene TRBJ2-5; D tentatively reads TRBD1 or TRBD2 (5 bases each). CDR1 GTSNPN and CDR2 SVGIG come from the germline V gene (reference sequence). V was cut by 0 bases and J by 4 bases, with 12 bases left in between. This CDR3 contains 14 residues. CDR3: CAWSVGVSGETQYF. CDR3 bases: TGTGCCTGGAGTGTGGGGGTTAGTGGAGAGACCCAGTACTTC.

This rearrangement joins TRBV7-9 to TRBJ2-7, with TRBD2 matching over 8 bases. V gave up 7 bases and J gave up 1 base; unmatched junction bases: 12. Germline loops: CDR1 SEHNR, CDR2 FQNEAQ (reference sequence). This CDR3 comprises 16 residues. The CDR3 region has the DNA TGTGCCAGCACCAATTGGGGTAGCGGGGATTCCTACGAGCAGTACTTC. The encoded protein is CASTNWGSGDSYEQYF. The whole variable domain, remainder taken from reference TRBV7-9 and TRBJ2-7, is DTGVSQNPRHKITKRGQNVTFRCDPISEHNRLYWYRQTLGQGPEFLTYFQNEAQLEKSRLLSDRFSAERPKGSFSTLEIQRTEQGDSAMYLCASTNWGSGDSYEQYFGPGTRLTVT.

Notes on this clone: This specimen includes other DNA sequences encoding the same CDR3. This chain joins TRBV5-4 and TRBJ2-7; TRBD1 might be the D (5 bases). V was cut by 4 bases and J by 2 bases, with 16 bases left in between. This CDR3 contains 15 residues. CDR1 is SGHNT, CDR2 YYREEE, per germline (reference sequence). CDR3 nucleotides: TGTGCCAGCAGCCTTGGGCAGGGCTTGACCTACGAGCAGTACTTC. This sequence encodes CASSLGQGLTYEQYF.

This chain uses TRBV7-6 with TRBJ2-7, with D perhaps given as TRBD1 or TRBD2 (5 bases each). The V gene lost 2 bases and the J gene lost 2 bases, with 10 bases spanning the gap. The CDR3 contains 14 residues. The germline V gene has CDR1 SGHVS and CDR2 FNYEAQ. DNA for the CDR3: TGTGCCAGCAGCTTATCGGGGCTTACCTACGAGCAGTACTTC. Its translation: CASSLSGLTYEQYF. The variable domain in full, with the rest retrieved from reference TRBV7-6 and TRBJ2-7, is GAGVSQSPRYKVTKRGQDVALRCDPISGHVSLYWYRQALGQGPEFLTYFNYEAQQDKSGLPNDRFSAERPEGSISTLTIQRTEQRDSAMYRCASSLSGLTYEQYFGPGTRLTVT.

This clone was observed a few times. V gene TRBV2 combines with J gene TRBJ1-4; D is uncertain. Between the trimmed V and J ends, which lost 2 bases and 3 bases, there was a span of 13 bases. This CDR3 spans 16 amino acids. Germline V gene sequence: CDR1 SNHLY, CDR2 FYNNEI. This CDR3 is CASSELTWGANEKLFF. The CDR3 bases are TGTGCCAGCAGTGAATTAACTTGGGGAGCTAATGAAAAACTGTTTTTT.

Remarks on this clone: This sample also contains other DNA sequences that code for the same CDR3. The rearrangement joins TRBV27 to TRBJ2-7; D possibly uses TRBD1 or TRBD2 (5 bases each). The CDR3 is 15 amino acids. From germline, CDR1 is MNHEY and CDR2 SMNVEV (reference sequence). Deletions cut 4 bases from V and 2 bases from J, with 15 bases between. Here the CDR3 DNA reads TGTGCCAGCAGTTCCCTCGGGACGGGCACCTACGAGCAGTACTTC. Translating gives CASSSLGTGTYEQYF.

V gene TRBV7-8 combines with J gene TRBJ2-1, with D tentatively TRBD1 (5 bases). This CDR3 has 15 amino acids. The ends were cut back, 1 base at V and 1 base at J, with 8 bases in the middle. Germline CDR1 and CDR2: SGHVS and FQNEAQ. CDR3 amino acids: CASSLEGDSYNEQFF. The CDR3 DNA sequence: TGTGCCAGCAGCTTAGAAGGGGATTCCTACAATGAGCAGTTCTTC. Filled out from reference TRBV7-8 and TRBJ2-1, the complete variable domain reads GAGVSQSPRYKVAKRGQDVALRCDPISGHVSLFWYQQALGQGPEFLTYFQNEAQLDKSGLPSDRFFAERPEGSVSTLKIQRTQQEDSAVYLCASSLEGDSYNEQFFGPGTRLTVL.

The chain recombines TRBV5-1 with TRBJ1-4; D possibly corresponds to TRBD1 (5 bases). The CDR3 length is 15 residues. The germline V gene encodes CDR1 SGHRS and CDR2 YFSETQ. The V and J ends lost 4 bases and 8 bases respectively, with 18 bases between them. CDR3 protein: CASSGEGNLGEKLFF. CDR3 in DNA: TGCGCCAGCAGCGGGGAGGGGAATTTAGGAGAAAAACTGTTTTTT.

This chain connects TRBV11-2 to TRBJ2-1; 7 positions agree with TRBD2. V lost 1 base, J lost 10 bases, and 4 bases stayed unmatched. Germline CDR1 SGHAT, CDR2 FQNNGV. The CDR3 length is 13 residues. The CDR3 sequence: CASSLGGGLEQFF. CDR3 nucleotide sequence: TGTGCCAGCAGCTTAGGGGGAGGGTTGGAGCAGTTCTTC.

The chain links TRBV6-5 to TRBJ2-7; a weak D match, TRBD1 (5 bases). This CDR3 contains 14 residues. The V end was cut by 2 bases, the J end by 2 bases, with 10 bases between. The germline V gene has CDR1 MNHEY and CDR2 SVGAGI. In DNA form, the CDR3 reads TGTGCCAGCAGTTACACCCCGACAGCCTACGAGCAGTACTTC. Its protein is CASSYTPTAYEQYF.

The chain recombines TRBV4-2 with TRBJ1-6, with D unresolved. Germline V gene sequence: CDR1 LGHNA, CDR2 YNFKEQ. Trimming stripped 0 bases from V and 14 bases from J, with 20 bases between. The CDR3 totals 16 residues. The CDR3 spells CASSQDEWQAGRALHF. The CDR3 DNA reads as TGTGCCAGCAGCCAAGATGAGTGGCAGGCCGGGCGGGCCCTCCACTTT.

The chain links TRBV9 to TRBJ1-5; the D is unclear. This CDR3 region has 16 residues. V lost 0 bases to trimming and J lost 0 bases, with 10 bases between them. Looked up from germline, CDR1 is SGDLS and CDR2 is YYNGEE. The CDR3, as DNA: TGTGCCAGCAGCGTAGTAGGGCGACTTAGCAATCAGCCCCAGCATTTT. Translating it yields CASSVVGRLSNQPQHF.